The entry below describes one T cell receptor (beta chain). What it binds is unknown. This record comes from a study of CXCR3-negative and CXCR3-positive naive CD8 T cells. Study conclusions and caveats: Comparison of naive CXCR3-negative and CXCR3-positive cells revealed similar TRBV-TRBJ usage, while memory cells differed. CXCR3-positive naive cells carried more hydrophobic TRB CDR3s than CXCR3-negative ones.

Naive CD8+ T cells showed a CD45RO-CCR7+CD27+CD95- phenotype. The CDR3 has 17 residues. Germline CDR1 SGHAT, CDR2 FQNNGV. Preparation of TRB cDNA libraries relied on 5' RACE carrying UMI labels. TCRdb reworked the 5' RACE reads into one entry per CDR3 protein, no DNA. The repertoire table contains about 130,000 distinct CDR3 sequences. The specimen was naive CXCR3- CD8+ T cells from blood. As for subset: CD45RO-CCR7+CD27+CD95- naive CD8+ T cells lacking CXCR3 (TNR3-). The genes are TRBV11-2 and TRBJ2-1; TCRdb's D call of TRBD2 is untestable without DNA. The receptor was isolated from a human donor in good health. Some clones in this sample may be carry-over from other donors' samples. CDR3 protein: CASSLSGKLAVYNEQFF.